This T cell receptor beta chain was sequenced for a study of CD8+ T cells in alopecia areata. Looking at the study overall: Administration of oral tofacitinib to treated patients was at 5 to 10 mg twice daily. The duration of tofacitinib was 6 to 18 months, with 6 months off drug afterward. Points from the study as a whole: Many of the expanded lesional clones endured in scalp and blood while on tofacitinib. The presence of one nonresponder keeps the tie between baseline CD8+ expansion and response uncertain.

The sequencing template was cDNA reverse transcribed from extracted RNA. Libraries were prepared by immunoSEQ multiplex PCR; TCRdb keeps only in-frame clonotypes and omits some of them. The sample has around 70,000 clones; over 25% are singletons. This clone was seen more than once but under ten times. Its antigen is unidentified. The CDR3 is 14 amino acids. The trim removed 6 bases at V and 1 base at J, leaving 6 bases unmatched. The germline CDR1 and CDR2 sequences are SQVTM and ANQGSEA. Treatment meaning: oral pan-JAK inhibitor, 5-10 mg twice daily. The TCR was taken from a human donor with alopecia areata. The specimen comprised CD8+ T cells sorted from blood, sampled at week 4, from a patient treated with tofacitinib. The J gene is TRBJ2-1, the V gene TRBV29-1; 7 bases agree with TRBD2. The CDR3 spells CSVPRLASYNEQFF. The CDR3 DNA is TGCAGCGTCCCTAGACTAGCTTCCTACAATGAGCAGTTCTTC.